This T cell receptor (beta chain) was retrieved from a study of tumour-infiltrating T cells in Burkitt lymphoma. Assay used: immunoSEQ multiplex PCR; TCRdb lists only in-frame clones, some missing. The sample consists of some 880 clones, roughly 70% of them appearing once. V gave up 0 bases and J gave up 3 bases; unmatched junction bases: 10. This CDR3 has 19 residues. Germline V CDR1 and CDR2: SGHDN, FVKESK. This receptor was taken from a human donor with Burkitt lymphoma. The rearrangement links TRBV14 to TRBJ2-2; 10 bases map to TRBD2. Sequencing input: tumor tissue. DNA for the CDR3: TGTGCCAGCAGCCAAGATTCCCTAGCGGGAGAAGGGTACACCGGGGAGCTGTTTTTT. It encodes CASSQDSLAGEGYTGELFF.